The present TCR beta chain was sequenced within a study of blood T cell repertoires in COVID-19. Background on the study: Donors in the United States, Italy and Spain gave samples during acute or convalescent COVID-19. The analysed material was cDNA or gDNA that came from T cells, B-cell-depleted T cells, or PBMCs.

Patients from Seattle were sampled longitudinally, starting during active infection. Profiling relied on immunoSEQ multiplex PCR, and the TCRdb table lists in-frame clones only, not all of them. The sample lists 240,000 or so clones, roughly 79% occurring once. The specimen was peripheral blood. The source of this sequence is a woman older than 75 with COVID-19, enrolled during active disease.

CDR3 nucleotides: TGTGCCAGTAGTATGGAGAACAGCAATCAGCCCCAGCATTTT. The encoded protein is CASSMENSNQPQHF. This rearrangement joins TRBV19 to TRBJ1-5; D is undetermined. Deletions cut 3 bases from V and 1 base from J, with 7 bases between. The CDR3 has 14 residues. The germline CDR1 and CDR2 sequences are LNHDA and SQIVND (reference sequence).